This T cell receptor (beta chain) originates from a study of shared clonotypes between healthy human individuals (TCRdb year 2020). For context, the study as a whole: Two women and a few men aged 18 to 49 years were included in the cohort. For each donor, CD4 naive and CD4 memory were each run on three plates, CD8 naive on two plates, and CD8 memory on one plate. To increase sequencing depth and limit assay-specific biases, TCR repertoire library preparation and sequencing were carried out by different laboratories using diverse techniques. To estimate repertoire size and how much clonotypes are shared between individuals, the study performed deep sequencing of blood TCR repertoires from roughly five healthy adults. Each donor's leukapheresis produced roughly between about 0.8 and 10 billion PBMCs. What the work shows at the level of the full study, not this receptor alone: Compared with non-shared clonotypes, the clonotypes found in all four sorted-subset donors had higher generation probabilities. Based on pairwise subsampling, the degree of clonotype sharing among donors was expected to be affected by sequencing depth. Sampling was restricted to blood, and TCR repertoires in tissue are likely to differ from TCR repertoires in blood. Because the study included a small number of donors, the genetic and exposure-history diversity represented was limited. Rarefaction of sorted-subset datasets indicated incomplete sequencing despite the large sequencing depth. Naive subsets generally had larger estimated clonotype richness than memory subsets. When a handful of donors were compared, the shared fraction of clonotypes was 5% to 6.5% for naive CD4, 3.5% for naive CD8, 2% to 2.5% for memory CD4, and 0.35% to 0.4% for memory CD8.

Using the deep immunoSEQ assay, TCR CDR3 regions were amplified from genomic DNA by multiplex PCR. Extracted genomic DNA from each cell subset was spread evenly across all wells of several immunoSEQ 96-well plates, with each plate serving as a replicate. Each replicate PCR for sorted subsets received around 0.2 ug genomic DNA, equal to about 30,000 T cell genomes. Purified libraries were measured with a Qubit 3.0 fluorometer, size-checked on a Bioanalyzer 2100, and measured again with the KAPA Library Quantification kit. Every immunoSEQ 96-well plate was sequenced on a dedicated single-read 150-cycle Illumina NextSeq 550 flow cell. As for the authors' bioinformatics: The immunoSEQ output contained only junctional sequences without quality scores, so filtering could not match that applied to full-length reads. To assign V/J genes and CDR3, sequences were annotated against IMGT germline references using PyIR, a Python wrapper for IgBLAST v1.9. Any read was removed if the V/J assignment was weak (E-value above 1e-6), the CDR3 was missing, or the read contained stop codons, out-of-frame junctions, or ambiguous translated residues. A V3J clonotype was defined by an identical inferred V gene, J gene, and CDR3 amino acid sequence. The percentage overlap between two repertoires was calculated by dividing the number of shared unique clonotypes by the size of the smaller repertoire. Richness of each repertoire was evaluated using RTK rarefaction, the Chao1 estimator, and Recon v2.1 estimates of unobserved clonotypes. Generation probabilities for all TCRbeta clonotypes obtained by the gDNA method from a handful of donors were computed using OLGA. Held by TCRdb, this immuneACCESS table contains in-frame sequences only and omits some clones. Under half of the omission traces to an unresolved V gene where checked; the cause of the rest is unknown. For V, J and clone size, that table is used; D and trimming come from the DNA. The sample table shows about 1.1 million clones, and more than 75% are seen once. Clones ranked in the top ten supply under 0.65% of the sample.

About this clone: What antigen it recognizes has not been identified. No much larger clonotype is one base removed from it; base qualities were not supplied.

The CDR3 holds 15 amino acids from the cysteine to the phenylalanine. Of the read, only the CDR3 DNA is kept; its 45 bases are in frame from base 1. The trim is 3 bases for V and 10 bases for J, with a gap of 18 bases between the germline ends. The germline V gene provides CDR1 SNHLY and CDR2 FYNNEI. Healthy HIV-negative adults with no recently reported acute infections or vaccinations were included as donors. Every donor was a Caucasian adult living in Nashville, Tennessee, USA. Magnetic negative selection was used to enrich CD4+ T cells, after which naive cells were positively selected on CD45RA and the negative fraction became the memory subset. Blood was obtained by leukapheresis, after which PBMCs were separated by Ficoll-Histopaque density gradient centrifugation and cryopreserved in liquid nitrogen vapor phase. Analytical flow cytometry was used to check the purity and quantity of each magnetically sorted T cell population. Genomic DNA was isolated from each sorted fraction and quantified by UV absorbance on a Nanodrop 2000c.

The chain is made from TRBV2 and TRBJ1-4; perhaps TRBD1 is the D gene, with 6 bases matching. The sequencing sample was made of memory CD4+ T cells from PBMCs. Sample cell subset or site, as interpreted from the label and publication: CD45RA-negative fraction. This TCR derives from a man aged 18 to 30 in good health. Some clones in this sample may be carry-over from other donors' samples. The CDR3 corresponds to CASSDQGRGFLKLFF. The DNA sequence is as follows: TGTGCCAGCAGTGACCAGGGGAGAGGGTTCCTAAAACTGTTTTTT.